What follows are 20 T cell receptor beta chains derived from one specimen sequenced in a study of shared T cell receptors in the human thymus. Generated by immunoSEQ multiplex PCR, the TCRdb table keeps only in-frame clones and is missing some. The repertoire holds some 700,000 clones, 70% to 90% seen once, with around 0.01% in the top ten. These sequences were also reported in another study, on human thymus T cells.

Sequencing was carried out using thymocytes. The receptors shown here come from a girl less than two years old with a congenital heart defect.

J is TRBJ2-7 and V is TRBV10-3, with D possibly being TRBD1 (6 bases). The CDR3 sequence is 13 residues long. Trimming cost V 2 bases and J 4 bases, with 9 bases left between them. Per germline, CDR1 ENHRY and CDR2 SYGVKD. The CDR3 loop is CAISEGQGYEQYF. The CDR3 bases are TGTGCCATCAGTGAGGGTCAGGGGTACGAGCAGTACTTC.

The chain couples TRBV4-1 to TRBJ2-3, with TRBD2 matching 7 bases. The V gene's germline CDR1 is MGHRA and CDR2 YSYEKL. The CDR3 is made up of 17 amino acids. V lost 0 bases and J lost 2; bases outside the gene matches: 8. The CDR3 region has the DNA TGCGCCAGCAGCCAAGAGTTCCCCCTAGCGGACACAGATACGCAGTATTTT. It translates to CASSQEFPLADTDTQYF.

This chain uses TRBV2 with TRBJ1-1, with TRBD1 matching 8 bases. Germline lookup yields CDR1 SNHLY and CDR2 FYNNEI. Unmatched junction bases numbered 14, after V lost 1 base and J lost 4 bases. The CDR3 runs to 18 residues. The CDR3: CASSEGTGGVGEGTEAFF. In nucleotides, the CDR3 is TGTGCCAGCAGTGAAGGAACAGGGGGAGTAGGAGAAGGCACTGAAGCTTTCTTT.

CDR3 loop: CASSYPRGRPYGYTF. CDR3 bases: TGTGCCAGCAGCTACCCGAGGGGGCGCCCCTATGGCTACACCTTC. This chain uses TRBV5-5 with TRBJ1-2; 7 nucleotides line up with TRBD1. This CDR3 has 15 residues. V gave up 3 bases and J gave up 4 bases; unmatched junction bases: 9. Germline CDR1 reads SGHKS; CDR2 reads YYEKEE (reference sequence).

The J gene is TRBJ1-1, the V gene TRBV7-2; 9 bases map to TRBD1. Germline-derived CDR1 and CDR2 are SGHTA and FQGNSA. V shed 2 bases, J shed 11 bases, and the junction held 9 bases outside the gene matches. The CDR3 contains 14 residues. CDR3: CASSLQLGTGRAFF. The CDR3 nucleotides are TGTGCCAGCAGCTTACAACTAGGGACAGGGAGGGCTTTCTTT.

The chain has TRBV12-5 and TRBJ1-1; D perhaps matches TRBD1 (5 bases). Germline CDR1 LGHNT, CDR2 FRNRAP. V was cut by 5 bases and J by 1 base, with 5 bases left in between. The CDR3 covers 12 residues. The CDR3 DNA follows: TGTGCTAGTGGTCAGGGGAACACTGAAGCTTTCTTT. This encodes CASGQGNTEAFF.

This rearrangement joins TRBV25-1 to TRBJ2-7; no clear D. Germline V gene data show CDR1 as MGHDK and CDR2 as SYGVNS. Trimming took off 5 bases at V and 1 base at J, with 6 bases between the two ends. The length of the CDR3 is 12 residues. CDR3 loop: CASSQASYEQYF. The DNA of the CDR3 is TGTGCCAGCAGTCAAGCATCCTACGAGCAGTACTTC.

The J gene is TRBJ1-2, the V gene TRBV4-3, with a possible D match to TRBD1 (5 bases). Germline lookup yields CDR1 LGHNA and CDR2 YSLEER. Deletions cut 0 bases from V and 7 bases from J, with 18 bases between. This CDR3 has 16 residues. The CDR3 DNA reads TGCGCCAGCAGCCAAGATAAGGGGCTCTACGCTAGTGGCTACACCTTC. It specifies CASSQDKGLYASGYTF.

J is TRBJ2-7 and V is TRBV6-5; D not resolved. Per germline, CDR1 MNHEY and CDR2 SVGAGI. This CDR3 contains 16 residues. V lost 2 bases and J lost 2, with 16 bases in between. CDR3 DNA: TGTGCCAGCAGTTACAGGTACCCAGTAACTACCTACGAGCAGTACTTC. Its protein is CASSYRYPVTTYEQYF.

This clone occurred once. The chain joins TRBV28 to TRBJ2-7, with 8 bases aligning to TRBD2. The CDR3 runs 17 residues. The germline V gene encodes CDR1 MDHEN and CDR2 SYDVKM. The V gene end was trimmed by 7 bases and the J gene end by 0 bases; junction bases not matched to a gene: 14. The CDR3 here is CASTISERGPHSYEQYF. The CDR3 DNA follows: TGTGCCAGCACAATTTCGGAGCGGGGGCCTCACTCCTACGAGCAGTACTTC.

The chain links TRBV6-5 to TRBJ1-5, with 8 nucleotides matching TRBD1. Germline V gives CDR1 MNHEY, CDR2 SVGAGI. The CDR3 sequence is 13 residues long. V dropped 5 bases and J dropped 6; count of bases not matched to a gene: 3. The CDR3 DNA reads as TGTGCCAGCAGTACTGACAGGGGTCAGCCCCAGCATTTT. It codes for CASSTDRGQPQHF.

The CDR3 protein is CSVWSGGAMGGYTF. CDR3 sequence (DNA): TGCAGCGTTTGGTCAGGGGGCGCGATGGGTGGCTACACCTTC. The gene calls are TRBV29-1 and TRBJ1-2, with 8 bases fitting TRBD1. V was clipped by 5 bases and J by 7 bases; unmatched bases: 12. From germline, CDR1 is SQVTM and CDR2 ANQGSEA. CDR3 length: 14 residues. Using reference TRBV29-1 and TRBJ1-2 for the parts outside the CDR3, the full variable domain is SAVISQKPSRDICQRGTSLTIQCQVDSQVTMMFWYRQQPGQSLTLIATANQGSEATYESGFVIDKFPISRPNLTFSTLTVSNMSPEDSSIYLCSVWSGGAMGGYTFGSGTRLTVV.

The chain uses TRBV9 and TRBJ2-3, with a weak D call TRBD2 (5 bases). The CDR3 loop spans 14 amino acids. V lost 4 bases and J 4 bases, leaving 13 bases between the germline ends. Germline V gene lookup returns CDR1 SGDLS and CDR2 YYNGEE. CDR3 in DNA: TGTGCCAGCAGCTGGCGGGTAGTGGCAGATACGCAGTATTTT. It encodes CASSWRVVADTQYF.

The chain recombines TRBV4-1 with TRBJ1-1; no firm D call. The CDR3 has 16 residues. From germline, CDR1 is MGHRA and CDR2 YSYEKL. V shed 1 base and J shed 5 bases, with 17 bases lying between them. Here the CDR3 DNA reads TGCGCCAGCAGCCAAGGATGGAGACGAGGGCCAACTGAAGCTTTCTTT. Residues: CASSQGWRRGPTEAFF.

This chain uses TRBV2 with TRBJ1-5; TRBD1 is a possible D gene (5 bases). This CDR3 comprises 15 residues. Germline values: CDR1 SNHLY, CDR2 FYNNEI. V gave up 1 base and J gave up 7 bases, with 14 bases separating them. CDR3 residues: CASSEGGDLGQPQHF. CDR3 nucleotide sequence: TGTGCCAGCAGTGAAGGGGGCGACCTAGGACAGCCCCAGCATTTT.

The chain is built from TRBV9 and TRBJ1-2, with D hard to call. From germline, CDR1 is SGDLS and CDR2 YYNGEE. The CDR3 sequence is 14 residues long. The germline V and J ends were trimmed by 4 bases and 2 bases, with 12 bases remaining between them. Here the CDR3 reads CASSLGFGNYGYTF. The DNA of the CDR3 is TGTGCCAGCAGCCTGGGCTTCGGCAACTATGGCTACACCTTC. Combining the CDR3 with reference TRBV9 and TRBJ1-2 gives the whole variable domain DSGVTQTPKHLITATGQRVTLRCSPRSGDLSVYWYQQSLDQGLQFLIQYYNGEERAKGNILERFSAQQFPDLHSELNLSSLELGDSALYFCASSLGFGNYGYTFGSGTRLTVV.

This sequence joins TRBV19 and TRBJ2-7; TRBD1 might be the D (6 bases). Germline loops: CDR1 LNHDA, CDR2 SQIVND (reference sequence). The V gene lost 7 bases and the J gene lost 0 bases, with 13 bases spanning the gap. This CDR3 is built from 14 residues. In nucleotides, the CDR3 is TGTGCCAGTACCCCGGGACACACCTCCTACGAGCAGTACTTC. Translation: CASTPGHTSYEQYF.

The gene calls are TRBV4-1 and TRBJ1-2; unclear D gene. The CDR3 contains 15 residues. Germline-derived CDR1 and CDR2 are MGHRA and YSYEKL. Trimming removed 1 base at V and 4 bases at J, with 13 bases between. The CDR3 here is CASSQGALKSYGYTF. The CDR3 nucleotides read TGCGCCAGCAGCCAAGGAGCCCTCAAGTCCTATGGCTACACCTTC.

The chain joins TRBV5-1 to TRBJ2-1, with 12 nucleotides matching TRBD2. There are 21 residues in the CDR3. Germline V gene lookup returns CDR1 SGHRS and CDR2 YFSETQ. After removal of 3 bases from V and 0 bases from J, the junction contained 16 bases not matched to a gene. CDR3 protein: CASSSRRTSGDSTSSYNEQFF. In DNA form, the CDR3 reads TGCGCCAGCAGCTCCAGGAGGACTAGCGGGGACTCCACGAGCTCCTACAATGAGCAGTTCTTC.

The chain couples TRBV6-6 to TRBJ1-2; 7 bases map to TRBD1. CDR3 length: 15 amino acids. V lost 6 bases and J lost 5; bases outside the gene matches: 12. CDR1 and CDR2 (germline): MNHNY, SVGAGI (reference sequence). DNA of the CDR3: TGTGCCAGCAGCCCCGCTGACAGGGTGGGGTATGGCTACACCTTC. Translating gives CASSPADRVGYGYTF.